This record looks at one TCR beta chain sequence and its context. Its antigen is unknown. This record belongs to a study of T cell responses to AZD1222 COVID-19 vaccine. The data were produced by immunoSEQ multiplex PCR, yet TCRdb's version contains in-frame clones alone and is incomplete. The sample includes tens of thousands of clones, over 75% of them seen just once. Regarding the study as a whole: Donors skewed white British and female; clonal diversity was possibly underestimated.

CDR3 size: 15 residues. Sequenced material: peripheral blood, taken 28 days after the second AZD1222 dose. The source is an adult who received the AZD1222 COVID-19 vaccine. The chain combines TRBV21-1 with TRBJ2-5; the table calls TRBD2, which could not be checked here. TRBV21-1 is tagged as a pseudogene. CDR3 nucleotide sequence: TGTGCCAGCAGCAAACTAGTCCCCATGGAGGAGACCCAGTACTTC. Translating gives CASSKLVPMEETQYF.